A selection of T cell receptor beta chains follows, all from one sample in a study of CD8+CD57+ T cells in acquired aplastic anemia. Via MiXCR, TCRdb re-called the reads, giving one row per CDR3 protein. The sample shows about 180,000 distinct CDR3 sequences, approximately 48% of them seen only once. Sequencing was performed on sorted CD4+, CD8+, or CD8+CD57+ T cells (not recorded which) from PBMCs. These TCRs come from a human donor with aplastic anemia. Both conserved end residues are trimmed from each CDR3. D genes are given only for firm matches.

D gene | V gene | CDR3 protein
. | TRBV2 | ASSDGVWETQY
TRBD2 | TRBV11-2 | ASSLRTSGGDNEQF
. | TRBV29-1 | SARTGSYNEQF
. | TRBV24-1 | ATTPGRGSNQPQH
. | TRBV7-8 | ASSPTRDGKLF
. | TRBV18 | ASSPPARTYEQY
. | TRBV6-5 | ASSSGARGYT
. | TRBV20-1 | SASGLAYEQY
. | TRBV7-6 | ASSLAPSDEQY
. | TRBV29-1 | SVEGGAVYEQC
TRBD1 | TRBV12-3/TRBV12-4 | ASSWGGTENGNTIY
. | TRBV2 | ASSERGAEAF
. | TRBV24-1 | ATSDATGGIYSQPQH
TRBD1 | TRBV20-1 | SASKGASTNEQF
. | TRBV7-9 | ASSPRDTGELF
TRBD1 | TRBV5-5 | ASSKDRESEQF
. | TRBV11-2 | ASSGQTGPGGSPLH
TRBD2 | TRBV28 | ASSLRLAGPTDTQY
. | TRBV30 | AWSPTAVSGTGELF
TRBD1 | TRBV6-1 | ASSDRGRTTDTQY
TRBD1 | TRBV7-9 | ASSPRDRGHNEQY
. | TRBV2 | ASSPRRDTHGYT
. | TRBV2 | ASSLDSWALH
TRBD2 | TRBV6-6 | ASSASSGGNEQF
. | TRBV24-1 | ATSDRDSYEQY
. | TRBV2 | ASSGAGHQPQH
. | TRBV19 | ASSIAGSTATEAF
. | TRBV19 | ASSIAAHTNYGYT
. | TRBV3-1 | APRLRRDRDSYEQY
. | TRBV10-3 | AIRGEGEDTQY
. | TRBV7-3 | ASSPDKGPGETQY
TRBD1 | TRBV5-1 | ASSGGQGAGNT
. | TRBV20-1 | SATTPPTYEQY
. | TRBV20-1 | SARILGSSTYYNEQF
. | TRBV20-1 | SARDFSGAGVDGYT
. | TRBV5-8 | ASRIGRNYGYT
TRBD2 | TRBV24-1 | ATGAGVGTGELF
. | TRBV24-1 | ATSDRSLLPYTQY
. | TRBV6-1 | ASSDGADTQY
TRBD1 | TRBV5-5 | ASSFGQENYYEQY
. | TRBV24-1 | ATSEGNLAKNIQY
TRBD2 | TRBV29-1 | SVGLAGGSDTQY
. | TRBV20-1 | SAGSGDYYEQY
TRBD1 | TRBV24-1 | ATSDSGTGLYEQY
TRBD2 | TRBV7-2 | ASNTQAGGMNEQF
TRBD1 | TRBV7-6 | ASSPAGTETGNTIY
. | TRBV20-1 | SARDPGSGQETQY
. | TRBV19 | ATGEQARTEAF
. | TRBV20-1 | SARRQSETQY
TRBD2 | TRBV29-1 | SVVAGGLNEQF
TRBD2 | TRBV2 | ASRPDNRGVYEQY
TRBD1 | TRBV29-1 | SVEDPGQGAYNEQF
. | TRBV20-1 | SARSGHLNTEAF
. | TRBV7-9 | ASSPRGAGKIWNEQF
. | TRBV6-1 | ASSEVQVNQPQH
TRBD1 | TRBV25-1 | ASSVRDRASANTGELF
TRBD2 | TRBV10-3 | AISGTSITLEQY
. | TRBV11-2 | ASSPEPSALGNEQF
TRBD1 | TRBV24-1 | ATSDPGQGGYGELF
. | TRBV29-1 | SVQGSYEQY